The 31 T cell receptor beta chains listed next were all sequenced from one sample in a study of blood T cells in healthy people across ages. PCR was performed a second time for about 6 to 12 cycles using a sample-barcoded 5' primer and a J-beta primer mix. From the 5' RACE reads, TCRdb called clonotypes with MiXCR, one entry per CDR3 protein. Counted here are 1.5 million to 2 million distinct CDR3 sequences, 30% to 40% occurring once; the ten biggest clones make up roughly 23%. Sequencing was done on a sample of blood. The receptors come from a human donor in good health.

In DNA, the CDR3 is TGCGCCAGCAGCTCGACCGGGACAGGGAGCGAGCAGTACTTC. Protein: CASSSTGTGSEQYF. The chain is built from TRBV5-1 and TRBJ2-7; 9 bases match TRBD1. Trimming at V came to 3 bases and at J to 6 bases, leaving 7 bases not matched to a gene. Germline values: CDR1 SGHRS, CDR2 YFSETQ. The CDR3 is 14 residues long.

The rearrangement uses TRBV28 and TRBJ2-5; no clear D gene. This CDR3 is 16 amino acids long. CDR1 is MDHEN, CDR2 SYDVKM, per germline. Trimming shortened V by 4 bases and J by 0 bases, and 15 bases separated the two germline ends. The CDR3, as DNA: TGTGCCAGCAGTTCCATTTCCGGACGCTACCAAGAGACCCAGTACTTC. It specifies CASSSISGRYQETQYF.

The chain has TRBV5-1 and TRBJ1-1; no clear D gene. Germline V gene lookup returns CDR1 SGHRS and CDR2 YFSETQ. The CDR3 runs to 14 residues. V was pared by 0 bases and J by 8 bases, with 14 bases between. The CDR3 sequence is CASSLARVSAEAFF. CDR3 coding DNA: TGCGCCAGCAGCTTGGCAAGGGTGTCAGCAGAAGCTTTCTTT.

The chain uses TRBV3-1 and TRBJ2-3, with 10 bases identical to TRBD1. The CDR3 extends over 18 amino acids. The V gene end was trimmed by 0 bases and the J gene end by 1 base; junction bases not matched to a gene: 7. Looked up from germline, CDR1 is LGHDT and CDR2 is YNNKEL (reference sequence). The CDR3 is CASSQDPRTGGGTDTQYF. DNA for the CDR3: TGTGCCAGCAGCCAAGACCCCCGGACAGGGGGGGGCACAGATACGCAGTATTTT.

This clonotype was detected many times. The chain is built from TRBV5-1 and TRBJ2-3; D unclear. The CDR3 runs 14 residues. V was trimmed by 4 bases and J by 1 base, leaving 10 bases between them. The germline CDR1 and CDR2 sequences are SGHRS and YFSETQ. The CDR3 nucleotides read TGCGCCAGCAGCCCCGGTTCGGGCACAGATACGCAGTATTTT. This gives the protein CASSPGSGTDTQYF.

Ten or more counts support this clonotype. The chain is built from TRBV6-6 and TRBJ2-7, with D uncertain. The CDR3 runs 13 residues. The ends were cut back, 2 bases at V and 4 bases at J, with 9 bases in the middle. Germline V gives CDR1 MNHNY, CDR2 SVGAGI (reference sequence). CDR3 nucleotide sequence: TGTGCCAGCAGTTACGTGGGTTCGTACGAGCAGTACTTC. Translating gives CASSYVGSYEQYF.

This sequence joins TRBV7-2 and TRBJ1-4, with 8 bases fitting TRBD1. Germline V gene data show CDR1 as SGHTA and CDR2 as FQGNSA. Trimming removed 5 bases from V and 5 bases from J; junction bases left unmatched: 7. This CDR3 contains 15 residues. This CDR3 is CASSLRTGWNEKLFF. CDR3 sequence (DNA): TGTGCCAGCAGCCTGAGGACAGGGTGGAATGAAAAACTGTTTTTT.

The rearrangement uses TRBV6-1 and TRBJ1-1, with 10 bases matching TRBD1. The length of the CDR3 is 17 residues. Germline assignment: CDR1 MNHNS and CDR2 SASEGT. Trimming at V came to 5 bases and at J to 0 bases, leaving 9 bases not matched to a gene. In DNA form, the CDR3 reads TGTGCCAGCAGTCTCCGGGACAGGGGAGCGGTGAACACTGAAGCTTTCTTT. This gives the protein CASSLRDRGAVNTEAFF.

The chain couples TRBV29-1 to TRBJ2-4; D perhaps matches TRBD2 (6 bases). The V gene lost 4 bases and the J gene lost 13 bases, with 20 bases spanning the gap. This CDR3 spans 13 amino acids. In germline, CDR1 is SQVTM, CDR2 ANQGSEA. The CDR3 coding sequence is TGCAGCGTTGTTAGGGACTCCTCCGTTGAGCAGTACTTC. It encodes CSVVRDSSVEQYF.

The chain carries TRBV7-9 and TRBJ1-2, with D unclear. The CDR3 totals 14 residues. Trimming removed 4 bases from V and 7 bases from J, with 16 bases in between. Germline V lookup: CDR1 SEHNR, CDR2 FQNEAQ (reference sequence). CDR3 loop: CASSSPTPTIGYTF. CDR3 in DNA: TGTGCCAGCAGCTCTCCCACCCCAACAATTGGCTACACCTTC.

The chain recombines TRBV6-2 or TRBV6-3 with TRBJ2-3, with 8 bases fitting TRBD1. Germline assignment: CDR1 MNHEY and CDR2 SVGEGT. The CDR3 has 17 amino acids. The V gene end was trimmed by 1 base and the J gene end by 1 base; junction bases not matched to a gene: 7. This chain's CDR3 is CASSYYSTGEGTDTQYF. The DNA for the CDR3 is TGTGCCAGCAGTTACTATTCGACAGGGGAAGGCACAGATACGCAGTATTTT.

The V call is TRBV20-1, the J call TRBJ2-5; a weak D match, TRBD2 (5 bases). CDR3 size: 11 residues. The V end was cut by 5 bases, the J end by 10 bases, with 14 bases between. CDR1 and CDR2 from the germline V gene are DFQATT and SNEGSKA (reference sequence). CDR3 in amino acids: CSAGLESGQYF. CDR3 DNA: TGCAGTGCTGGACTCGAATCTGGCCAGTACTTC.

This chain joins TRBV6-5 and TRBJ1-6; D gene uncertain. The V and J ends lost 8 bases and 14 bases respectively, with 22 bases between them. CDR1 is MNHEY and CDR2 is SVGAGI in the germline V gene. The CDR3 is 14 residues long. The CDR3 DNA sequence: TGTGCCAGCGCCATTGATACCGTCTTAGGGTCCCTCCACTTT. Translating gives CASAIDTVLGSLHF.

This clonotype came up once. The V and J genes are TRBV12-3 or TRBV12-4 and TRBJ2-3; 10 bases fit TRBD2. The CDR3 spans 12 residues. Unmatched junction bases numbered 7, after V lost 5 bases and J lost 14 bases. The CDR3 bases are TGTGCCAGCAGTCAACTAGCGGGGAGGGGGTATTTT. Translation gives CASSQLAGRGYF.

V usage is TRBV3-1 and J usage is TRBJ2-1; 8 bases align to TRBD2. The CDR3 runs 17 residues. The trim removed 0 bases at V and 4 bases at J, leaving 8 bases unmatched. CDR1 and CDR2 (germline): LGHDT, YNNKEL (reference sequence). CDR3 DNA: TGTGCCAGCAGCCAAGATGTAGGACGGGGGGGATACAATGAGCAGTTCTTC. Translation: CASSQDVGRGGYNEQFF.

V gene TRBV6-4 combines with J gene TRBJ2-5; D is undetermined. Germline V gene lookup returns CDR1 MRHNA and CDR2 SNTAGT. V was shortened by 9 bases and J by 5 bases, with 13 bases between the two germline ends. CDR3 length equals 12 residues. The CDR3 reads CASFKRCETQYF. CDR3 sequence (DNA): TGTGCCAGTTTTAAACGATGCGAGACCCAGTACTTC.

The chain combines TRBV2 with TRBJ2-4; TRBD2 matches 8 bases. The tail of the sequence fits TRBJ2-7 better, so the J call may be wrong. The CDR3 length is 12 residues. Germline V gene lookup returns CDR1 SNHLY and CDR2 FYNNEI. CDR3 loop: CASSGLATEQYF. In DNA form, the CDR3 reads TGTGCCAGCAGTGGACTAGCGACCGAGCAGTACTTC.

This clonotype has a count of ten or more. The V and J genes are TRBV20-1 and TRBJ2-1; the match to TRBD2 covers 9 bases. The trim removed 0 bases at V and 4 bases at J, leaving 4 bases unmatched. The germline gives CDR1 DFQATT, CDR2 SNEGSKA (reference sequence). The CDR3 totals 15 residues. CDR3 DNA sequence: TGCAGTGCTAGAGATATCAGCGGGGGGTACAATGAGCAGTTCTTC. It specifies CSARDISGGYNEQFF.

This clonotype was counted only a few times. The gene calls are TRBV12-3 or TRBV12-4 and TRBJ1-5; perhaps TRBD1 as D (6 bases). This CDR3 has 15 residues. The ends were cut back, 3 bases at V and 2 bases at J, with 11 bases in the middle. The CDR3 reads CASSFYRDGNQPQHF. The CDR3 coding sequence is TGTGCCAGCAGTTTTTACAGGGATGGCAATCAGCCCCAGCATTTT.

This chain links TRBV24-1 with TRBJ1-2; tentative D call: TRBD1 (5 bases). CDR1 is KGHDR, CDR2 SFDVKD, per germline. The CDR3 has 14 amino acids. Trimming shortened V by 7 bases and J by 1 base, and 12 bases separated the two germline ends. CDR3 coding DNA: TGTGCCACCAGGGAGAAGACAGATAACTATGGCTACACCTTC. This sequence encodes CATREKTDNYGYTF.

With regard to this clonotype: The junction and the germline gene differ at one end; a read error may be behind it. The CDR3 region is CAGSFQTAEETQYF. DNA for the CDR3: TGTGCCGGCAGTTTCCAGACAGCGGAAGAGACCCAGTACTTC. J is TRBJ2-5 and V is TRBV12-3 or TRBV12-4, with D perhaps TRBD1 or TRBD2 (5 bases each). The CDR3 covers 14 residues.

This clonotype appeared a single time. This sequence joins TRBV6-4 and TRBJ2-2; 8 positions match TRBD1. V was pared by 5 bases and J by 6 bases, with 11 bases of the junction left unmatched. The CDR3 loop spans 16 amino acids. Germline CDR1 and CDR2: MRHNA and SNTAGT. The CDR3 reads CASSPLWTGLAGELFF. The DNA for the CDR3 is TGTGCCAGCAGTCCCCTCTGGACAGGGTTAGCCGGGGAGCTGTTTTTT.

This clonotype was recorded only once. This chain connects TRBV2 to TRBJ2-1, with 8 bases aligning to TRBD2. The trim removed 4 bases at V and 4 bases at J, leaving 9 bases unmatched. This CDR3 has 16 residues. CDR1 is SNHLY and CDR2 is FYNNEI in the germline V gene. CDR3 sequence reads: CASSGAGGHRYNEQFF. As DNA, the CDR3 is TGTGCCAGCAGTGGCGCGGGGGGTCACAGATACAATGAGCAGTTCTTC.

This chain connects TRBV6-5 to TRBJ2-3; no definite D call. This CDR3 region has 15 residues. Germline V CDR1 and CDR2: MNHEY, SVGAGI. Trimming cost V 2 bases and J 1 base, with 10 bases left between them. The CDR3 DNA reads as TGTGCCAGCAGTTACGATCCTGCCGGCACAGATACGCAGTATTTT. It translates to CASSYDPAGTDTQYF.

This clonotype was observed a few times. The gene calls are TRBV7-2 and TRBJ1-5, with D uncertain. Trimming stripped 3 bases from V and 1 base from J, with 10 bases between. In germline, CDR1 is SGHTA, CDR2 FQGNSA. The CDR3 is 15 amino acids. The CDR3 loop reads CASSFGGWSNQPQHF. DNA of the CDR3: TGTGCCAGCAGCTTTGGCGGGTGGAGCAATCAGCCCCAGCATTTT.

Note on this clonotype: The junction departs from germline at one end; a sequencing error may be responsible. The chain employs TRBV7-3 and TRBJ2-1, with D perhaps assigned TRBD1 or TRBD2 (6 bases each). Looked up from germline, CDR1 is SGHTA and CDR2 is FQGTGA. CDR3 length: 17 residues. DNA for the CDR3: TGTACCAGCAGCTTAAACGGTCGGGGGACAATGTTTGCTGAGCAGTTCTTC. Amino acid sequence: CTSSLNGRGTMFAEQFF.

The CDR3 nucleotides are TGTGCCACCAGCACTCGATGGGGGGGCCCGGGTGGCTACACCTTC. Protein sequence: CATSTRWGGPGGYTF. This chain links TRBV15 with TRBJ1-2; TRBD1 might be the D (6 bases). The V end lost 4 bases, the J end lost 7 bases, and 19 bases lay between the germline ends. This CDR3 contains 15 residues. Germline values: CDR1 LNHNV, CDR2 YYDKDF (reference sequence).

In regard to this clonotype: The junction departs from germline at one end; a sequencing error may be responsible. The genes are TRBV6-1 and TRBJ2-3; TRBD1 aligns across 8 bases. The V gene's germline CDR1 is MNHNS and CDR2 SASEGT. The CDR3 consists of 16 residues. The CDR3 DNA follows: TGTGCCAGCAGCGAGTGGAGGGGGACAGGCACACATACGCAGTATTTT. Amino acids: CASSEWRGTGTHTQYF.

The CDR3 sequence is CASSPWTGGDLGAFF. In DNA, the CDR3 is TGTGCCAGCAGCCCCTGGACAGGGGGCGACTTAGGTGCTTTCTTT. This chain joins TRBV7-2 and TRBJ1-1; 11 positions agree with TRBD1. Germline V gene lookup returns CDR1 SGHTA and CDR2 FQGNSA. The CDR3 contains 15 residues. The trim removed 5 bases at V and 11 bases at J, leaving 13 bases unmatched. Filled out from reference TRBV7-2 and TRBJ1-1, the complete variable domain reads GAGVSQSPSNKVTEKGKDVELRCDPISGHTALYWYRQSLGQGLEFLIYFQGNSAPDKSGLPSDRFSAERTGGSVSTLTIQRTQQEDSAVYLCASSPWTGGDLGAFFGQGTRLTVV.

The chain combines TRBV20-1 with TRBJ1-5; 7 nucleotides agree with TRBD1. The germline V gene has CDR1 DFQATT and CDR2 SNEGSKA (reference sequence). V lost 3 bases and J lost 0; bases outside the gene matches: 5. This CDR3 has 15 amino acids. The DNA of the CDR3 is TGCAGTGCTAGTAGGGGGCCTGGTAGCAATCAGCCCCAGCATTTT. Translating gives CSASRGPGSNQPQHF.

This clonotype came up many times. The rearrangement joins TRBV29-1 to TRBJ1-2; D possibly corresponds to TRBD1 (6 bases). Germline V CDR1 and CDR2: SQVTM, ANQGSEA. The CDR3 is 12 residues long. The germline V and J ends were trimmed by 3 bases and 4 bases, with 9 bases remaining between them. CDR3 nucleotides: TGCAGCGTTGACAGGGGAGGCTATGGCTACACCTTC. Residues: CSVDRGGYGYTF. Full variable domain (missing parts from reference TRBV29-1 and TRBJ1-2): SAVISQKPSRDICQRGTSLTIQCQVDSQVTMMFWYRQQPGQSLTLIATANQGSEATYESGFVIDKFPISRPNLTFSTLTVSNMSPEDSSIYLCSVDRGGYGYTFGSGTRLTVV.